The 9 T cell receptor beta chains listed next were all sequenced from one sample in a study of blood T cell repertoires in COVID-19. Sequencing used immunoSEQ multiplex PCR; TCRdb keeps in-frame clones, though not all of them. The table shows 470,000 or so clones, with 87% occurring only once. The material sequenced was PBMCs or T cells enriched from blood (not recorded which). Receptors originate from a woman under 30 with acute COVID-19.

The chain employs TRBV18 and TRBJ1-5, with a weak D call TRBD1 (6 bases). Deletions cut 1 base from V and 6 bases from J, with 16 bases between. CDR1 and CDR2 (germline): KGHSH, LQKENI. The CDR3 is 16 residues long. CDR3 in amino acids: CASSPRMAGDTQPQHF. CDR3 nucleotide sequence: TGTGCCAGCTCACCACGCATGGCAGGGGATACTCAGCCCCAGCATTTT.

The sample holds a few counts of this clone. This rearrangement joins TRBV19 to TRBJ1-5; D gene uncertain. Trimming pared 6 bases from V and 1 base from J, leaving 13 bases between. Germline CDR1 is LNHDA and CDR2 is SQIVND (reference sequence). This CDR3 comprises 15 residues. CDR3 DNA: TGTGCCAGTAGCCCCATTGCCGGGAGCAATCAGCCCCAGCATTTT. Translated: CASSPIAGSNQPQHF.

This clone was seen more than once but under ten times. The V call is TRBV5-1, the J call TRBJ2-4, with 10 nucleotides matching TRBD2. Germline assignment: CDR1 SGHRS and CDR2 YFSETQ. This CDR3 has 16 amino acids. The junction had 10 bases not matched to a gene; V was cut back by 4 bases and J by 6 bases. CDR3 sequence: CASSPRPSGGINIQYF. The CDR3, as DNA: TGCGCCAGCAGCCCCAGGCCTAGCGGGGGAATAAACATTCAGTACTTC.

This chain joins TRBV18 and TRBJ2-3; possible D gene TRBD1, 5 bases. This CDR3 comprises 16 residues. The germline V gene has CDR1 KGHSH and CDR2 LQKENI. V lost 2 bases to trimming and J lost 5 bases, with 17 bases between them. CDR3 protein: CASSPSPGYLGDTQYF. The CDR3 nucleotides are TGTGCCAGCTCACCATCACCAGGGTATTTAGGAGATACGCAGTATTTT.

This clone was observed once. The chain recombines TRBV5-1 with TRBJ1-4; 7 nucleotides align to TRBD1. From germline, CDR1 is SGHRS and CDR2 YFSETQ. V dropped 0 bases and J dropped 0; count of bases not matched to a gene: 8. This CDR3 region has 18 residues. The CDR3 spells CASSLGTGDGPTNEKLFF. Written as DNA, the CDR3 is TGCGCCAGCAGCTTGGGAACAGGGGATGGGCCAACTAATGAAAAACTGTTTTTT.

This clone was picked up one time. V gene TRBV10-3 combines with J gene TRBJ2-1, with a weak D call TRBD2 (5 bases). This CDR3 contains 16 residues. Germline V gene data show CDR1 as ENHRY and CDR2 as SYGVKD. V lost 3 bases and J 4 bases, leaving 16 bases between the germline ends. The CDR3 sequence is CAISDGLTRSYNEQFF. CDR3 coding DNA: TGTGCCATCAGTGATGGGCTTACTAGAAGTTACAATGAGCAGTTCTTC.

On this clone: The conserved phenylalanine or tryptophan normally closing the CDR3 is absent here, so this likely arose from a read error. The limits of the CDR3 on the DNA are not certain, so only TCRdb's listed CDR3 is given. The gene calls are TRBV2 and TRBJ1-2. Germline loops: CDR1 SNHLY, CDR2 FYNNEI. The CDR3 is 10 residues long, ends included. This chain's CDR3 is CASRALRGWG.

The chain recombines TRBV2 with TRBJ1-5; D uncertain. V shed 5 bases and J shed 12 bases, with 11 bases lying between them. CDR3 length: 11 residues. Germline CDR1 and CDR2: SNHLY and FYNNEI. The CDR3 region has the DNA TGTGCCAGCAGTCGGGTCAGCGGCCAGCATTTT. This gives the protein CASSRVSGQHF. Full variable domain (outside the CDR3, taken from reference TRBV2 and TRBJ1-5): EPEVTQTPSHQVTQMGQEVILRCVPISNHLYFYWYRQILGQKVEFLVSFYNNEISEKSEIFDDQFSVERPDGSNFTLKIRSTKLEDSAMYFCASSRVSGQHFGDGTRLSIL.

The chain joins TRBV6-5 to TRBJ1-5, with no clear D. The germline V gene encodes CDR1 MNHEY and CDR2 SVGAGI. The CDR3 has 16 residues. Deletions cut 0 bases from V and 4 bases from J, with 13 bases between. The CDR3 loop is CASSYSKAEVNQPQHF. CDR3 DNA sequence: TGTGCCAGCAGTTACTCGAAGGCGGAAGTTAATCAGCCCCAGCATTTT.